The 26 T cell receptor beta chains presented below share a single source sample, sequenced in a study of blood T cells in healthy people across ages. A sample-barcoded 5' primer and a J-beta primer mix were used in a second PCR of roughly 7 to 12 cycles. Each CDR3 protein gets one entry after TCRdb re-called the 5' RACE reads with MiXCR. The sample lists 1.5 million to 2 million distinct CDR3 sequences; around 50% were seen once. Sequenced: blood. These receptor sequences come from a woman in her thirties or forties in good health.

The V and J genes are TRBV18 and TRBJ2-7; weak D call: TRBD2 (6 bases). Germline V gene lookup returns CDR1 KGHSH and CDR2 LQKENI. The CDR3 has 12 residues. V lost 6 bases and J 5 bases, leaving 11 bases between the germline ends. This CDR3 is CASSRGKDEQYF. In nucleotides, the CDR3 is TGTGCCAGCTCGCGGGGTAAAGACGAGCAGTACTTC.

V is TRBV5-1 and J is TRBJ1-5, with 8 bases that match TRBD1. The CDR3 consists of 15 residues. Losses at the gene ends were 4 bases for V and 6 bases for J; bases not matched to a gene: 9. Germline lookup yields CDR1 SGHRS and CDR2 YFSETQ. Here the CDR3 reads CASSEGPGGGQPQHF. The DNA for the CDR3 is TGCGCCAGCAGCGAGGGGCCAGGGGGCGGTCAGCCCCAGCATTTT.

This clonotype has more than one count but fewer than ten. The chain employs TRBV6-2 or TRBV6-3 and TRBJ2-1; maybe TRBD1 (5 bases). Trimming removed 6 bases at V and 0 bases at J, with 12 bases between. This CDR3 is 15 amino acids long. The germline V gene has CDR1 MNHEY and CDR2 SVGEGT. CDR3 in amino acids: CASRRQHHSYNEQFF. The CDR3 DNA is TGTGCCAGCAGACGACAGCACCACTCCTACAATGAGCAGTTCTTC.

The V and J genes are TRBV7-2 and TRBJ2-5, with 8 bases identical to TRBD1. J was trimmed by 2 bases and V by 1 base; bases with no gene match: 12. This CDR3 contains 18 residues. Germline CDR1 is SGHTA and CDR2 is FQGNSA. CDR3 DNA: TGTGCCAGCAGCTTAGAGGGACAGGTTTTTGTGGGGCAAGAGACCCAGTACTTC. Its translation is CASSLEGQVFVGQETQYF.

The chain carries TRBV2 and TRBJ2-5, with no clear D. Gene TRBJ2-7 matches the end of the DNA better, so the J call may be wrong. The CDR3 contains 14 residues. Germline lookup yields CDR1 SNHLY and CDR2 FYNNEI. CDR3 sequence reads: CASSAYTGGYEQYF. The DNA for the CDR3 is TGTGCCAGCAGCGCGTACACGGGCGGCTACGAGCAGTACTTC.

The chain uses TRBV2 and TRBJ2-5; tentatively, D is TRBD1 (5 bases). V dropped 0 bases and J dropped 3 bases, with 8 bases sitting between them. CDR3 length: 14 amino acids. The V gene's germline CDR1 is SNHLY and CDR2 FYNNEI. In nucleotides, the CDR3 is TGTGCCAGCAGTGAAGCGGGGCAGAAAGAGACCCAGTACTTC. Its translation: CASSEAGQKETQYF.

This clonotype was seen more than once but under ten times. The chain links TRBV5-6 to TRBJ2-5; D perhaps matches TRBD1 (6 bases). TRBJ2-7 explains the end of the DNA better; the J call may be wrong. This CDR3 has 11 amino acids. From germline, CDR1 is SGHDT and CDR2 YYEEEE. CDR3 protein: CASSTGCEQYF. The CDR3 nucleotides are TGTGCCAGCAGCACAGGGTGCGAGCAGTACTTC.

CDR3 DNA sequence: TGTGCCAGCAGTCTACATAGCGGACCCTACGAGCAGTACTTC. Its protein product is CASSLHSGPYEQYF. The chain is built from TRBV6-2 or TRBV6-3 and TRBJ2-7; D may be TRBD2 (6 bases). V lost 5 bases, J lost 2 bases, and 13 bases lay in between. This CDR3 spans 14 amino acids. Germline values: CDR1 MNHEY, CDR2 SVGEGT.

V and J are TRBV4-3 and TRBJ1-2; maybe TRBD1 (5 bases). The germline V gene encodes CDR1 LGHNA and CDR2 YSLEER. Between the trimmed V and J ends, which lost 4 bases and 4 bases, there was a span of 19 bases. CDR3 length: 16 residues. The CDR3 sequence: CASSRDLRGSGYGYTF. The DNA of the CDR3 is TGCGCCAGCAGCCGAGATCTGCGGGGGTCGGGCTATGGCTACACCTTC.

The gene calls are TRBV6-2 or TRBV6-3 and TRBJ1-1; D call uncertain. The CDR3 totals 15 residues. CDR1 is MNHEY, CDR2 SVGEGT, per germline. The V gene lost 4 bases and the J gene lost 4 bases, with 16 bases spanning the gap. The CDR3 DNA reads as TGTGCCAGCAGTTTAATTTCCGCCACGAGCACTGAAGCTTTCTTT. Residues: CASSLISATSTEAFF.

Many counts were recorded for this clonotype. The V gene is TRBV20-1, the J gene TRBJ2-4; 8 positions agree with TRBD2. V was clipped by 7 bases and J by 0 bases; unmatched bases: 8. Germline assignment: CDR1 DFQATT and CDR2 SNEGSKA (reference sequence). The CDR3 loop spans 15 amino acids. CDR3 bases: TGCAGTGTTTATAGCGGGGCGCTAGCCAAAAACATTCAGTACTTC. Its translation is CSVYSGALAKNIQYF.

The chain has TRBV10-1 and TRBJ2-2, with 7 positions matching TRBD1. Germline V gene data show CDR1 as WNHNN and CDR2 as SYGVQD (reference sequence). The CDR3 spans 13 residues. V trimming: 6 bases; J trimming: 6 bases; junction bases outside the gene matches: 4. The CDR3 is CASRRQGAGELFF. The CDR3 coding sequence is TGCGCCAGCAGGAGACAGGGCGCCGGGGAGCTGTTTTTT.

The chain joins TRBV2 to TRBJ2-7, with 8 bases aligning to TRBD1. The CDR3 loop spans 15 amino acids. From germline, CDR1 is SNHLY and CDR2 FYNNEI. V was clipped by 6 bases and J by 6 bases; unmatched bases: 13. The CDR3 DNA is TGTGCCAGCAGGGAGGACAGGGCGGTGGGGTTCGAGCAGTACTTC. Its protein product is CASREDRAVGFEQYF.

The chain carries TRBV12-3 or TRBV12-4 and TRBJ1-2, with TRBD1 as a possible D gene (5 bases). This CDR3 region has 15 residues. Deletions cut 5 bases from V and 2 bases from J, with 15 bases between. This chain's CDR3 is CASSPGGVPNYGYTF. The CDR3 DNA sequence: TGTGCCAGCAGTCCGGGGGGGGTACCCAACTATGGCTACACCTTC.

The table lists this clonotype with a count of one. This chain joins TRBV4-2 and TRBJ1-4; 7 nucleotides agree with TRBD1. V shed 4 bases and J 6 bases; nucleotides not matched to a gene: 11. The CDR3 length is 16 residues. Germline V gene lookup returns CDR1 LGHNA and CDR2 YNFKEQ. The CDR3 coding sequence is TGTGCCAGCAGCCTTAAGAAGGACAGGCGGGATGAAAAACTGTTTTTT. Residues: CASSLKKDRRDEKLFF.

This clonotype was detected only a few times. The genes are TRBV3-1 and TRBJ1-2, with D hard to call. Between the trimmed V and J ends, which lost 6 bases and 7 bases, there was a span of 15 bases. Germline V CDR1 and CDR2: LGHDT, YNNKEL (reference sequence). This CDR3 contains 13 residues. The CDR3 is CASSPTGEPGYTF. As DNA, the CDR3 is TGTGCCAGCAGTCCAACCGGGGAGCCTGGCTACACCTTC.

The V gene is TRBV19, the J gene TRBJ2-5; 8 bases are a match to TRBD1. The junction had 13 bases not matched to a gene; V was cut back by 2 bases and J by 11 bases. Germline CDR1 is LNHDA and CDR2 is SQIVND (reference sequence). CDR3 length equals 15 residues. The CDR3 reads CASSIRTGYDNEQYF. The CDR3 region has the DNA TGTGCCAGTAGTATAAGGACAGGGTACGACAATGAGCAGTACTTC.

A remark on this clonotype: Compared with germline, one end of the junction differs, possibly owing to a read error. The CDR3 is CAGSYSAGTYEQYF. The CDR3 region has the DNA TGTGCCGGCAGTTACTCGGCAGGTACCTACGAGCAGTACTTC. The chain combines TRBV6-6 with TRBJ2-7; D unclear. Germline CDR1 and CDR2: MNHNY and SVGAGI (reference sequence). This CDR3 is built from 14 residues.

The sample holds a few counts of this clonotype. This chain uses TRBV6-1 with TRBJ2-4; TRBD2 might be the D (5 bases). Trimming took off 5 bases at V and 7 bases at J, with 18 bases between the two ends. Per germline, CDR1 MNHNS and CDR2 SASEGT. This CDR3 has 15 amino acids. The CDR3 DNA sequence: TGTGCCAGCAGTCCCCAGGACTTTCGAGGGAACATTCAGTACTTC. As protein: CASSPQDFRGNIQYF.

V gene TRBV28 combines with J gene TRBJ1-5; TRBD1 matches 9 bases. The junction had 5 bases not matched to a gene; V was cut back by 4 bases and J by 1 base. The CDR3 sequence is 16 residues long. CDR1 and CDR2 (germline): MDHEN, SYDVKM. Written as DNA, the CDR3 is TGTGCCAGCAGTTCCCTGGACAGGGGAAGCAATCAGCCCCAGCATTTT. This translates into CASSSLDRGSNQPQHF.

The chain uses TRBV25-1 and TRBJ1-2; D gene unclear. The CDR3 is 14 residues long. With 3 bases removed from V and 3 bases from J, the gap between germline ends came to 11 bases. Per germline, CDR1 MGHDK and CDR2 SYGVNS. CDR3 in amino acids: CASSEMEDDYGYTF. The CDR3 DNA reads as TGTGCCAGCAGTGAGATGGAGGATGACTATGGCTACACCTTC.

The CDR3 region is CSAYRFAAVEQYF. The CDR3 coding sequence is TGCAGTGCTTACAGGTTTGCCGCGGTGGAGCAGTACTTC. This chain uses TRBV20-1 with TRBJ2-7, with a possible D match to TRBD1 (5 bases). CDR3 length equals 13 residues. V gave up 5 bases and J gave up 7 bases, with 18 bases separating them. The germline CDR1 and CDR2 sequences are DFQATT and SNEGSKA (reference sequence).

This clonotype has a handful of counts. The chain employs TRBV10-3 and TRBJ2-5; no definite D call. The V end lost 3 bases, the J end lost 5 bases, and 22 bases lay between the germline ends. There are 17 residues in the CDR3. From germline, CDR1 is ENHRY and CDR2 SYGVKD. CDR3 residues: CAISDDLIPKGFETQYF. The CDR3 region has the DNA TGTGCCATCAGTGATGACTTAATCCCGAAGGGCTTTGAGACCCAGTACTTC.

The V and J genes are TRBV5-1 and TRBJ1-6; weak D call: TRBD1 (5 bases). The V gene's germline CDR1 is SGHRS and CDR2 YFSETQ. The V end lost 3 bases, the J end lost 9 bases, and 13 bases lay between the germline ends. The CDR3 spans 14 residues. Here the CDR3 DNA reads TGCGCCAGCAGCTATGAGGGGTTGAGTTCACCCCTCCACTTT. Its protein product is CASSYEGLSSPLHF.

The gene calls are TRBV5-1 and TRBJ2-1, with 10 nucleotides matching TRBD1. Per the germline V gene, CDR1 is SGHRS and CDR2 is YFSETQ. The CDR3 is 16 residues long. J gave up 6 bases and V 3 bases, and 9 bases lay outside the gene matches. This CDR3 reads CASSSEGTGEGNEQFF. The CDR3 region has the DNA TGCGCCAGCAGCTCGGAAGGGACAGGGGAAGGCAATGAGCAGTTCTTC.

The rearrangement joins TRBV6-1 to TRBJ1-6; D uncertain. V dropped 6 bases and J dropped 7 bases, with 13 bases sitting between them. Germline CDR1 and CDR2: MNHNS and SASEGT. The length of the CDR3 is 14 residues. CDR3 sequence (DNA): TGTGCCAGCAGGCGGTATCGGAGCAATTCACCCCTCCACTTT. The encoded protein is CASRRYRSNSPLHF.